In this sample, the clone carrying this T cell receptor beta chain turned up a few times. Its cognate antigen is unknown. As for treatment: roughly 10-day PBMC culture with coronavirus spike peptide pools or control peptides (ViraFEST assay). According to the study, CD4+ T cells from the unexposed donor were gathered ahead of the COVID-19 pandemic (2011-2018). These data belong to a study of vaccination and CD4 T cells after COVID-19. Study-wide context: Median time from COVID diagnosis to post-COVID sampling was over 95 days (35 to 161).

V was clipped by 2 bases and J by 7 bases; unmatched bases: 10. Per the germline V gene, CDR1 is DFQATT and CDR2 is SNEGSKA (reference sequence). The CDR3 runs to 15 residues. Cultured CD4+ T-cell DNA underwent Oncomine TCR Beta short-read sequencing. Genomic DNA extraction was carried out from cultured CD4+ T cells. One entry per CDR3 protein results from TCRdb running MiXCR on the PCR reads. This table holds over 8,500 distinct CDR3 sequences, about 28% found once. The chain carries TRBV20-1 and TRBJ2-1; TRBD2 aligns across 8 bases. What was sequenced was CD4+ T cells from blood, cultured in vitro. This sequence was found in a human donor in good health. This chain's CDR3 is CSARSGGLAGNEQFF. The CDR3 coding sequence is TGCAGTGCTAGATCGGGAGGACTAGCTGGGAATGAGCAGTTCTTC.